This T cell receptor (beta chain) stems from a study of blood T cell repertoires in COVID-19. Across the whole study: The samples span acute and convalescent COVID-19 from the United States, Italy and Spain. The analysed material was cDNA or gDNA that came from T cells, B-cell-depleted T cells, or PBMCs.

The V gene lost 4 bases and the J gene lost 3 bases, with 12 bases spanning the gap. The CDR3 has 13 residues. The germline CDR1 and CDR2 sequences are GTSNPN and SVGIG (reference sequence). Profiling relied on immunoSEQ multiplex PCR, and the TCRdb table lists in-frame clones only, not all of them. This table holds fewer than 200,000 clones, 70% to 90% found once. The rearrangement joins TRBV30 to TRBJ1-2; D might be TRBD1 (5 bases). What was sequenced was peripheral blood. This receptor was identified in a man aged 35-49 years with acute or convalescent COVID-19. The CDR3, as DNA: TGTGCCTGGAAGGACACCAAGCACTATGGCTACACCTTC. Residues: CAWKDTKHYGYTF.